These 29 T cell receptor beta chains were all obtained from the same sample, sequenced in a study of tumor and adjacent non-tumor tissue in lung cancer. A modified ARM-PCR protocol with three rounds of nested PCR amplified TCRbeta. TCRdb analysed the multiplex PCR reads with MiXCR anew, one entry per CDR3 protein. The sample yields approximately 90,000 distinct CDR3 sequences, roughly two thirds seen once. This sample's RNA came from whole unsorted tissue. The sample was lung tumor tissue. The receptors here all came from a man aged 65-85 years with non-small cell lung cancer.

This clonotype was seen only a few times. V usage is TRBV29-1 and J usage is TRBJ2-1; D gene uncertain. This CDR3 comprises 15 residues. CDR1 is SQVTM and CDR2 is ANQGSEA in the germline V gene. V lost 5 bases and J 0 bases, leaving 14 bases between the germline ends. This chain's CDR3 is CSVTYLTSSYNEQFF. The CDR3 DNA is TGCAGCGTTACCTACTTAACCTCCTCCTACAATGAGCAGTTCTTC.

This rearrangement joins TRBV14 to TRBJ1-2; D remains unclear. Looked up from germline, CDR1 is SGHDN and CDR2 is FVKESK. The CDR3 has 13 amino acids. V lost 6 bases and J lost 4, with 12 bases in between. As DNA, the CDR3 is TGTGCCAGCAGAAGTCCCCCCCTCTATGGCTACACCTTC. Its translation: CASRSPPLYGYTF.

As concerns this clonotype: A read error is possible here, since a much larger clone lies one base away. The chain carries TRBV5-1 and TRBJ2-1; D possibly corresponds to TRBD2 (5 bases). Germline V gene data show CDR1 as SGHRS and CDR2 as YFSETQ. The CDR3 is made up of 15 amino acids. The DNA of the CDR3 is TGCGCCAGCAGATTGGATCTAGCCGTAGCCGGTGAGCAGTTCTTC. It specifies CASRLDLAVAGEQFF.

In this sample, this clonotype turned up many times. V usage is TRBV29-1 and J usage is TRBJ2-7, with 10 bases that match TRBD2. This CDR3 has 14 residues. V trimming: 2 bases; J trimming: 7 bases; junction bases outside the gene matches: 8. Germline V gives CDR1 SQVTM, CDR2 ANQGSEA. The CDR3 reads CSVEKVAGGGEQYF. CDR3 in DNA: TGCAGCGTTGAAAAAGTAGCGGGGGGCGGGGAGCAGTACTTC.

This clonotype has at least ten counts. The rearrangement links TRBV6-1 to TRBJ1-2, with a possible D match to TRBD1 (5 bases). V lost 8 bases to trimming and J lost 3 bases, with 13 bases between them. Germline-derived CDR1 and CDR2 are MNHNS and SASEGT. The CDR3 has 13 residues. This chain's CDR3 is CASSGLAHYGYTF. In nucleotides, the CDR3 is TGTGCCAGCTCGGGACTCGCCCACTATGGCTACACCTTC.

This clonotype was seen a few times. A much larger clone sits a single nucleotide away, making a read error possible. This CDR3 reads CAGTAAPQTYEQYF. The CDR3 region has the DNA TGTGCCGGCACCGCAGCCCCTCAGACCTACGAGCAGTACTTC. The rearrangement joins TRBV6-1 to TRBJ2-7; D unresolved. The germline CDR1 and CDR2 sequences are MNHNS and SASEGT. This CDR3 is built from 14 residues. V was cut by 11 bases and J by 2 bases, with 19 bases left in between.

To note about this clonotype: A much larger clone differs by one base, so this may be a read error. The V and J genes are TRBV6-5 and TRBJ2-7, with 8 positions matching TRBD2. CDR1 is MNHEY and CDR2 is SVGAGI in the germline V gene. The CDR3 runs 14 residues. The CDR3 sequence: CASGLDRAGAERYF. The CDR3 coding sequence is TGTGCCAGCGGCCTGGACAGAGCGGGGGCCGAGCGGTACTTC.

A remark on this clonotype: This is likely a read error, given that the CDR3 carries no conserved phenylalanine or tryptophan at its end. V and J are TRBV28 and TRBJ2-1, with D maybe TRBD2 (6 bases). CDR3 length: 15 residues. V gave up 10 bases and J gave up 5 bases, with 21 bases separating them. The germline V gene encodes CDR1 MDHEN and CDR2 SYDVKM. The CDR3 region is CATFLTRELNNEQFL. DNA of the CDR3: TGTGCCACCTTTCTGACCCGGGAGCTTAACAATGAGCAGTTCTTG.

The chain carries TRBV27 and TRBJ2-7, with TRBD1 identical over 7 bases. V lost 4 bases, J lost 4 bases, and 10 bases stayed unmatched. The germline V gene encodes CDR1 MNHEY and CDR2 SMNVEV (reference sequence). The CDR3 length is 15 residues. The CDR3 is CASSSRQTGMYEQYF. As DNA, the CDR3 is TGTGCCAGCAGTTCCCGACAGACAGGGATGTACGAGCAGTACTTC.

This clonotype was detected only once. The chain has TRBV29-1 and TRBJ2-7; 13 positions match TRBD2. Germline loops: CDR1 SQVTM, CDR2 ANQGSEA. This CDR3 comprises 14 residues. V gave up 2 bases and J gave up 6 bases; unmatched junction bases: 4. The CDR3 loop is CSVESGLAGVEQYF. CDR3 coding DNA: TGCAGCGTTGAATCCGGACTAGCGGGAGTCGAGCAGTACTTC.

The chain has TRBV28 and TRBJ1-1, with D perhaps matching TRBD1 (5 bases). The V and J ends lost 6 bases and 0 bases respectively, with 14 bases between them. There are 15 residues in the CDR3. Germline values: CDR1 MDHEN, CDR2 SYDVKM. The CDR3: CASRSGGVMNTEAFF. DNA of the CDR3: TGTGCCAGCAGATCCGGGGGGGTCATGAACACTGAAGCTTTCTTT.

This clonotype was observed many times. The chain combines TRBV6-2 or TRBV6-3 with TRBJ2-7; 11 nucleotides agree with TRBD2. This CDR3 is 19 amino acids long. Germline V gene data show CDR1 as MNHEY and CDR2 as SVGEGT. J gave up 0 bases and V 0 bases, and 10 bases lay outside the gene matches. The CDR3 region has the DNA TGTGCCAGCAGTTACTCCCTAGCGGGAGGACAAACCACCTCCTACGAGCAGTACTTC. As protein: CASSYSLAGGQTTSYEQYF.

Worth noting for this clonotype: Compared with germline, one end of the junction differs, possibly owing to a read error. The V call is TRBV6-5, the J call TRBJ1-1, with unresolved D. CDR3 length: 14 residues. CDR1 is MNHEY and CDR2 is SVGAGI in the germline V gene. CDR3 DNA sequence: TGTGCCAGCAGCGTCAGGCAGTTGAACACTGAAGCTCTCTTT. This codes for CASSVRQLNTEALF.

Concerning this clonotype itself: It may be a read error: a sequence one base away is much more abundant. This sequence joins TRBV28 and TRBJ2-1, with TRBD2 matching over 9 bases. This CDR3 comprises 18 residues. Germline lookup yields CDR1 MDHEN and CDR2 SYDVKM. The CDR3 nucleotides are TGTGCCAGCGACCCAAGGCGCGGGGGGGCCTGGATGTTCTATGAGCAGTCCTTC. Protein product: CASDPRRGGAWMFYEQSF.

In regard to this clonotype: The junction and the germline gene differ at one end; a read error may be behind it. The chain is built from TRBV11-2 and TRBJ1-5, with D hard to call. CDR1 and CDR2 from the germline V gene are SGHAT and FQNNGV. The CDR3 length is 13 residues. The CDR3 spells CASCLARGQPQHF. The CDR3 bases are TGTGCCAGCTGCTTAGCGAGAGGTCAGCCCCAACATTTT.

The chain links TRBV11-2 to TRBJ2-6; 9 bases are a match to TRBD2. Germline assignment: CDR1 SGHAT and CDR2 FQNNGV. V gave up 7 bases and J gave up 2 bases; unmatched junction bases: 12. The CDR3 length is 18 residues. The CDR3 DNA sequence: TGTGCCAGCAACTCCCGAGGGAGCGGGGGGCCTGGGGCCAACGTCCTGACTTTC. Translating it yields CASNSRGSGGPGANVLTF.

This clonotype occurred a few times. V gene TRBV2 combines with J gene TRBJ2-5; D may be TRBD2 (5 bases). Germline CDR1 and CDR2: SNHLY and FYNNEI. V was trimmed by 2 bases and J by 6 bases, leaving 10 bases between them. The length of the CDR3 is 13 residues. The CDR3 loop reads CASSELHGKTQYF. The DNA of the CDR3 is TGTGCCAGCAGTGAACTGCACGGGAAGACCCAGTACTTC.

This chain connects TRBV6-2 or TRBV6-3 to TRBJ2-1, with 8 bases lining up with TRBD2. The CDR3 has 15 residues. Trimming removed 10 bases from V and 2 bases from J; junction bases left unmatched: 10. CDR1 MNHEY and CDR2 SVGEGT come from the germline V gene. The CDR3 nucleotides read TGTGCCATCACCAAAGCGGGAGTGGCCTACAATGAGCAGTTCTTC. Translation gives CAITKAGVAYNEQFF.

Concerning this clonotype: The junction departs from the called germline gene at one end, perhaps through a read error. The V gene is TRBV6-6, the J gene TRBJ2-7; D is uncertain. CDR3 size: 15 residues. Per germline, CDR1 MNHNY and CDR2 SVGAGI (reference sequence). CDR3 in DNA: TGTGCCAGCACCCCCTTTGGTAGTTCCTTCCACGAGCAATACTTC. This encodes CASTPFGSSFHEQYF.

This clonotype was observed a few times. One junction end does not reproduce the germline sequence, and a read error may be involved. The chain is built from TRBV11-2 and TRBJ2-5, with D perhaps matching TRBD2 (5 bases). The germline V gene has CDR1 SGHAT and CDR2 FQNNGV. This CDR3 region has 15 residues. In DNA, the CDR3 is TGTGCCAGCAGCCCCCGGGGTGGGCAGTCAGAGATCCAGTACTTC. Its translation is CASSPRGGQSEIQYF.

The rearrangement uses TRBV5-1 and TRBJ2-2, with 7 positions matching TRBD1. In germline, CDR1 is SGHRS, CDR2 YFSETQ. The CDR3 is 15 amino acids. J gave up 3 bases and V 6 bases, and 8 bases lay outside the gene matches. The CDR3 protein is CASNITGVHTGELFF. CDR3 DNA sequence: TGCGCCAGCAACATTACAGGGGTGCACACCGGGGAGCTGTTTTTT.

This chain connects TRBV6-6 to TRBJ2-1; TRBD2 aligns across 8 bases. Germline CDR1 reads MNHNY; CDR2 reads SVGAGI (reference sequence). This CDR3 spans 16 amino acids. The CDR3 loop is CTSSYGRVAGRLEQFF. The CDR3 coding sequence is TGTACTAGCAGTTACGGTCGGGTAGCGGGGAGGCTTGAGCAGTTCTTC.

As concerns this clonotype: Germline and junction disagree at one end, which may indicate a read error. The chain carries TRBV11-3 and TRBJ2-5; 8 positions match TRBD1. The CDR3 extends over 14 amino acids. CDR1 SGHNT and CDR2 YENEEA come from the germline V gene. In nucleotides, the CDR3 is TGTGCCAACAGCATACGACAGGGGCCGGAGACCCAGTACTTC. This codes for CANSIRQGPETQYF. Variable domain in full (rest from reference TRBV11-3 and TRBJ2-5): EAGVVQSPRYKIIEKKQPVAFWCNPISGHNTLYWYLQNLGQGPELLIRYENEEAVDDSQLPKDRFSAERLKGVDSTLKIQPAELGDSAVYLCANSIRQGPETQYFGPGTRLLVL.

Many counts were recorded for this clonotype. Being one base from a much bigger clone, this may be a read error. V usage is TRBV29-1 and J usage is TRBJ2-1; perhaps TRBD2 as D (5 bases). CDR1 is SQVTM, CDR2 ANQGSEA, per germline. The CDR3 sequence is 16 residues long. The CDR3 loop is CNVENFQRISYNEQFF. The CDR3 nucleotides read TGCAACGTTGAAAATTTCCAGCGGATTTCCTACAATGAGCAGTTCTTC.

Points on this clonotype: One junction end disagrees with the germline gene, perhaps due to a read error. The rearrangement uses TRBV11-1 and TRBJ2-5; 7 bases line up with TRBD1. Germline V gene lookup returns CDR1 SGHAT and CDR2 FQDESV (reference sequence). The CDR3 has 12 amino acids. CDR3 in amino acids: CASNPGGETQYF. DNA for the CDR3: TGTGCCAGCAACCCAGGGGGAGAGACCCAATACTTC.

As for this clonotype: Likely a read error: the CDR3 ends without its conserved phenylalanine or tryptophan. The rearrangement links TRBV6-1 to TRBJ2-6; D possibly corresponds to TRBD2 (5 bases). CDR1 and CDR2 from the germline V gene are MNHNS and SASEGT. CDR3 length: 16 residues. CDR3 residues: CAGSAEGSSGANVLTS. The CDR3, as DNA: TGTGCCGGCAGTGCCGAGGGCAGCTCTGGAGCCAACGTCCTGACTTCC.

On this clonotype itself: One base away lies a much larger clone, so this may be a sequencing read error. The CDR3 DNA follows: TGTGCCTGGGGGGACGGACTGGGGTACAATGAGCAGTTCTTC. It translates to CAWGDGLGYNEQFF. This chain joins TRBV30 and TRBJ2-1; tentatively, D is TRBD1 or TRBD2 (5 bases each). V shed 5 bases and J shed 4 bases, with 15 bases lying between them. The CDR3 sequence is 14 residues long. Germline loops: CDR1 GTSNPN, CDR2 SVGIG (reference sequence).

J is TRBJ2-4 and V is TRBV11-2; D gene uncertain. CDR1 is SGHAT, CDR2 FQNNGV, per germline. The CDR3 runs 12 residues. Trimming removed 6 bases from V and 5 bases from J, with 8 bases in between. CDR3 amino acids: CASSLNENIQYF. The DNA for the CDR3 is TGTGCCAGCAGTTTGAACGAAAACATTCAGTACTTC.

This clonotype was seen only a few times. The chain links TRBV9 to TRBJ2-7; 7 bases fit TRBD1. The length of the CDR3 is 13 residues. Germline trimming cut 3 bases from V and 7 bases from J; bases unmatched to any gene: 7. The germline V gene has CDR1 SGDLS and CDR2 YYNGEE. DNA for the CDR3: TGTGCCAGCAGCGCCACAGGGGAGAGGGAGCAGTACTTC. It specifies CASSATGEREQYF.